These 10 T cell receptor beta chains were all obtained from the same sample, sequenced in a study of IL-17A CD8 T cells in psoriatic arthritis synovium. Profiling relied on immunoSEQ multiplex PCR, and the TCRdb table lists in-frame clones only, not all of them. The table shows thousands of clones, with 72% occurring only once. IL-17A and IFNgamma secretion assays labeled CD3+ T cells stimulated approximately 1.5 hours with PMA and ionomycin. Synovial fluid was aspirated from actively inflamed joints of psoriatic arthritis patients. The sequenced material came from IFN-gamma+ CD8+ T cells from synovial fluid. This sample's subset: IL-17A-IFNgamma+ memory CD8+ (Tc1) cells. The receptors come from a human donor with psoriatic arthritis.

V is TRBV11-2 and J is TRBJ2-3; the D is unclear. CDR3 length: 14 residues. Germline V lookup: CDR1 SGHAT, CDR2 FQNNGV. V was pared by 5 bases and J by 2 bases, with 11 bases between. The DNA of the CDR3 is TGTGCCAGCAGCCCCTCGGACGCCACAGATACGCAGTATTTT. It specifies CASSPSDATDTQYF.

The J gene is TRBJ2-1, the V gene TRBV6-5, with D hard to call. Deletions cut 7 bases from V and 7 bases from J, with 8 bases between. Germline CDR1 MNHEY, CDR2 SVGAGI. The CDR3 is 11 amino acids. The CDR3 DNA sequence: TGTGCCAGCAACCCCCCTAATGAGCAGTTCTTC. Its translation is CASNPPNEQFF.

V and J are TRBV30 and TRBJ2-1; perhaps TRBD2 as D (6 bases). CDR3 length: 15 amino acids. The V end lost 0 bases, the J end lost 4 bases, and 13 bases lay between the germline ends. Germline CDR1 GTSNPN, CDR2 SVGIG (reference sequence). CDR3 in amino acids: CAWSVGAGYYNEQFF. The CDR3 DNA follows: TGTGCCTGGAGTGTTGGGGCGGGATATTACAATGAGCAGTTCTTC.

Here the CDR3 reads CASSPWTGGWSNQPQHF. CDR3 nucleotide sequence: TGTGCCAGTAGTCCCTGGACAGGGGGATGGTCCAATCAGCCCCAGCATTTT. This chain connects TRBV19 to TRBJ1-5, with 10 nucleotides matching TRBD1. The germline V gene has CDR1 LNHDA and CDR2 SQIVND (reference sequence). CDR3 length: 17 amino acids. The ends lost 5 bases at V and 3 bases at J; junction bases unmatched: 10.

J is TRBJ2-5 and V is TRBV9; TRBD2 aligns across 11 bases. The CDR3 consists of 16 residues. Germline lookup yields CDR1 SGDLS and CDR2 YYNGEE. V gave up 4 bases and J gave up 4 bases; unmatched junction bases: 9. The CDR3 loop reads CASSLAGLAGGETQYF. DNA for the CDR3: TGTGCCAGCAGCTTAGCTGGGCTAGCGGGAGGAGAGACCCAGTACTTC.

This chain joins TRBV4-2 and TRBJ2-1; 8 bases are shared with TRBD1. The V gene end was trimmed by 1 base and the J gene end by 1 base; junction bases not matched to a gene: 3. This CDR3 comprises 16 residues. Per the germline V gene, CDR1 is LGHNA and CDR2 is YNFKEQ. CDR3: CASSQGGQGSYNEQFF. The DNA for the CDR3 is TGTGCCAGCAGCCAAGGAGGACAGGGATCCTACAATGAGCAGTTCTTC.

V usage is TRBV13 and J usage is TRBJ1-1, with a tentative D call TRBD1 (5 bases). The V end was cut by 3 bases, the J end by 0 bases, with 8 bases between. CDR3 length equals 14 residues. Looked up from germline, CDR1 is PRHDT and CDR2 is FYEKMQ (reference sequence). The CDR3 loop reads CASSLGVMNTEAFF. The CDR3 coding sequence is TGTGCCAGCAGCTTGGGGGTAATGAACACTGAAGCTTTCTTT.

The rearrangement joins TRBV5-6 to TRBJ2-5; TRBD2 matches at 7 bases. Near its end, the DNA agrees better with TRBJ2-7, so the J call may be wrong. The length of the CDR3 is 14 residues. Germline-derived CDR1 and CDR2 are SGHDT and YYEEEE. CDR3 nucleotide sequence: TGTGCCAGCAGCATAGTTTCCGGGAGGCACGAGCAGTACTTC. Its protein product is CASSIVSGRHEQYF.

V gene TRBV5-1 combines with J gene TRBJ2-1, with no clear D. This CDR3 region has 13 residues. CDR1 and CDR2 (germline): SGHRS, YFSETQ. The germline V and J ends were trimmed by 2 bases and 5 bases, with 8 bases remaining between them. The CDR3 protein is CASSLYDDNEQFF. CDR3 in DNA: TGCGCCAGCAGCTTATATGATGACAATGAGCAGTTCTTC.

This chain links TRBV19 with TRBJ2-3, with D possibly being TRBD1 (6 bases). V was clipped by 5 bases and J by 4 bases, with 13 bases between them. Germline V gives CDR1 LNHDA, CDR2 SQIVND (reference sequence). The CDR3 consists of 14 residues. The CDR3 DNA reads as TGTGCCAGTAGTCATCTACAGGGAGCAGATACGCAGTATTTT. Protein product: CASSHLQGADTQYF.